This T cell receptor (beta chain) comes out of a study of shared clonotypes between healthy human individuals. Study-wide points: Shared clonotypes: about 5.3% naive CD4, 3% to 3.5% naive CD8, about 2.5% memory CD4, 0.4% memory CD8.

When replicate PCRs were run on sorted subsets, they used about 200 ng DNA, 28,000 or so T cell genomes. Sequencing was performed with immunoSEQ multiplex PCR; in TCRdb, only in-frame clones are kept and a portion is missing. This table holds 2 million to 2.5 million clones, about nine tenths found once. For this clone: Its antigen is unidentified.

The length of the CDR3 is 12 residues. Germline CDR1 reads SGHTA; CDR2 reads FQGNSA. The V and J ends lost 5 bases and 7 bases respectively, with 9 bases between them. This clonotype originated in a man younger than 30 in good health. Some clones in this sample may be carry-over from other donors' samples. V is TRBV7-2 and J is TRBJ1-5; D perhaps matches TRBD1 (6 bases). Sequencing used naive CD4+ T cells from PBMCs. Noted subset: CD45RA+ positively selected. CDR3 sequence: CASSKDRQPQHF. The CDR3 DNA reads TGTGCCAGCAGCAAGGACAGACAGCCCCAGCATTTT.